The 24 T cell receptor beta chains reported below all come from one sample, sequenced in a study of CD8 T cells in Susac syndrome. Random hexamers were used to reverse transcribe an amount of roughly 0.45 to 1 ug RNA. TCRdb re-derived calls from the immunoSEQ multiplex PCR reads in MiXCR, one entry per CDR3 protein. The sample lists some 100,000 distinct CDR3 sequences, 85% to 95% seen once, with roughly 0.15% in the top ten. Sequencing was performed on CD4+ T cells from PBMCs. The receptors originated from a human donor in good health.

This clonotype was counted once. The rearrangement uses TRBV5-1 and TRBJ2-5; 8 nucleotides line up with TRBD1. CDR1 and CDR2 from the germline V gene are SGHRS and YFSETQ. Trimming took 4 bases from V and 5 from J; bases not matched to a gene: 13. This CDR3 is 16 amino acids long. The CDR3 here is CASSLDGARGHETQYF. CDR3 coding DNA: TGCGCCAGCAGCCTGGATGGGGCCAGGGGGCACGAGACCCAGTACTTC.

The chain employs TRBV5-4 and TRBJ1-6; D may be TRBD1 (5 bases). V was trimmed by 3 bases and J by 13 bases, leaving 11 bases between them. This CDR3 is built from 12 residues. Germline lookup yields CDR1 SGHNT and CDR2 YYREEE (reference sequence). This CDR3 reads CASSYPGVPLHF. The DNA for the CDR3 is TGTGCCAGCAGCTACCCGGGGGTCCCCCTCCACTTT.

This chain connects TRBV4-3 to TRBJ2-2, with a weak D call TRBD2 (5 bases). Germline V gene lookup returns CDR1 LGHNA and CDR2 YSLEER. This CDR3 comprises 15 residues. V lost 4 bases and J lost 2, with 11 bases in between. CDR3 amino acids: CASSPERTNTGELFF. CDR3 nucleotides: TGCGCCAGCAGCCCCGAGCGGACCAACACCGGGGAGCTGTTTTTT.

The chain carries TRBV5-1 and TRBJ1-1; D is undetermined. The CDR3 runs 16 residues. From germline, CDR1 is SGHRS and CDR2 YFSETQ. Trimming pared 0 bases from V and 0 bases from J, leaving 12 bases between. In DNA form, the CDR3 reads TGCGCCAGCAGCTTGGATCCGATAGGGCTGAACACTGAAGCTTTCTTT. Amino acid sequence: CASSLDPIGLNTEAFF.

The CDR3 reads CASSQEGTDYGYTF. The CDR3 DNA reads as TGCGCCAGCAGCCAAGAGGGGACGGACTATGGCTACACCTTC. The V gene is TRBV4-3, the J gene TRBJ1-2, with D perhaps matching TRBD1 (5 bases). Germline-derived CDR1 and CDR2 are LGHNA and YSLEER. The CDR3 is made up of 14 amino acids. Trimming left V 0 bases short and J 3 bases short, with 8 bases between.

The sample holds one count of this clonotype. V gene TRBV5-4 combines with J gene TRBJ2-5; possible D gene TRBD2, 5 bases. V was shortened by 4 bases and J by 5 bases, with 12 bases between the two germline ends. The CDR3 is 13 amino acids. Germline V CDR1 and CDR2: SGHNT, YYREEE (reference sequence). CDR3 DNA: TGTGCCAGCAGCCCGGACTCAATTGAGACCCAGTACTTC. Its protein is CASSPDSIETQYF. Combining the CDR3 with reference TRBV5-4 and TRBJ2-5 gives the whole variable domain ETGVTQSPTHLIKTRGQQVTLRCSSQSGHNTVSWYQQALGQGPQFIFQYYREEENGRGNFPPRFSGLQFPNYSSELNVNALELDDSALYLCASSPDSIETQYFGPGTRLLVL.

The chain recombines TRBV19 with TRBJ1-5; D is ambiguous. Germline CDR1 is LNHDA and CDR2 is SQIVND (reference sequence). The V gene lost 6 bases and the J gene lost 4 bases, with 10 bases spanning the gap. This CDR3 has 13 amino acids. The DNA of the CDR3 is TGTGCCAGTAGAATGGGAGGAAATCAGCCCCAGCATTTT. This encodes CASRMGGNQPQHF.

This clonotype was seen just once. This chain links TRBV9 with TRBJ1-6; a weak D match, TRBD1 (6 bases). This CDR3 contains 16 residues. Germline CDR1 reads SGDLS; CDR2 reads YYNGEE. Trimming pared 0 bases from V and 6 bases from J, leaving 13 bases between. CDR3 loop: CASSVGKGTSNSPLHF. Here the CDR3 DNA reads TGTGCCAGCAGCGTAGGAAAAGGGACAAGTAATTCACCCCTCCACTTT.

The chain couples TRBV12-3 or TRBV12-4 to TRBJ2-2, with 8 bases that match TRBD1. The CDR3 has 16 amino acids. J was trimmed by 1 base and V by 1 base; bases with no gene match: 2. The CDR3 loop reads CASSLGRGLNTGELFF. DNA for the CDR3: TGTGCCAGCAGTTTAGGCAGGGGGCTGAACACCGGGGAGCTGTTTTTT.

V usage is TRBV20-1 and J usage is TRBJ1-5; no clear D. Germline assignment: CDR1 DFQATT and CDR2 SNEGSKA (reference sequence). CDR3 length: 13 residues. Trimming removed 5 bases from V and 0 bases from J, with 8 bases in between. Here the CDR3 DNA reads TGCAGTGCTCCCGGGTTTAGCAATCAGCCCCAGCATTTT. Translated, it gives CSAPGFSNQPQHF.

This clonotype was counted a few times. The chain links TRBV4-2 to TRBJ2-1; 9 bases map to TRBD2. Germline CDR1 LGHNA, CDR2 YNFKEQ. The trim removed 3 bases at V and 0 bases at J, leaving 6 bases unmatched. The CDR3 is made up of 17 amino acids. The CDR3 DNA sequence: TGTGCCAGCAGCCACCGCAGCGGGGGGAGCTCCTACAATGAGCAGTTCTTC. Translation gives CASSHRSGGSSYNEQFF.

The J gene is TRBJ2-5, the V gene TRBV29-1; 11 positions agree with TRBD2. The trim removed 4 bases at V and 3 bases at J, leaving 7 bases unmatched. The CDR3 is made up of 15 amino acids. Germline V CDR1 and CDR2: SQVTM, ANQGSEA. The CDR3 coding sequence is TGCAGCGTTGGCCAGCCGGGACTAGCGGAAGAGACCCAGTACTTC. Translated: CSVGQPGLAEETQYF.

The gene calls are TRBV6-5 and TRBJ1-1, with TRBD1 matching 7 bases. This CDR3 comprises 14 residues. Germline CDR1 reads MNHEY; CDR2 reads SVGAGI. Trimming removed 7 bases from V and 3 bases from J; junction bases left unmatched: 8. The CDR3 loop is CASISTGTYTEAFF. CDR3 sequence (DNA): TGTGCCAGCATTTCGACAGGGACATACACTGAAGCTTTCTTT.

CDR3 sequence (DNA): TGTGCCAGCAGTGATCGAAAAGGCTCCATGAACACTGAAGCTTTCTTT. Residues: CASSDRKGSMNTEAFF. This rearrangement joins TRBV25-1 to TRBJ1-1; the D is unclear. Germline V lookup: CDR1 MGHDK, CDR2 SYGVNS. V gave up 3 bases and J gave up 0 bases, with 14 bases separating them. CDR3 size: 16 residues.

This clonotype has a single count. The chain combines TRBV5-1 with TRBJ2-3, with D maybe TRBD2 (6 bases). V lost 3 bases and J 6 bases, leaving 20 bases between the germline ends. The CDR3 consists of 16 residues. Germline CDR1 is SGHRS and CDR2 is YFSETQ. The CDR3 loop reads CASSSGTPLGSDTQYF. In DNA form, the CDR3 reads TGCGCCAGCAGCTCCGGGACTCCCCTCGGATCTGATACGCAGTATTTT.

This chain joins TRBV25-1 and TRBJ2-1; TRBD1 might be the D (6 bases). The V and J ends lost 3 bases and 5 bases respectively, with 11 bases between them. The CDR3 contains 14 residues. Germline CDR1 and CDR2: MGHDK and SYGVNS. For the CDR3, the DNA is TGTGCCAGCAGTGAGACAGGCTGGAACAATGAGCAGTTCTTC. Encoded protein: CASSETGWNNEQFF.

The rearrangement joins TRBV4-3 to TRBJ1-2; D perhaps matches TRBD1 (5 bases). This CDR3 comprises 14 residues. The germline V and J ends were trimmed by 1 base and 8 bases, with 14 bases remaining between them. Looked up from germline, CDR1 is LGHNA and CDR2 is YSLEER. The CDR3 loop is CASSQVNPGHGYTF. In DNA form, the CDR3 reads TGCGCCAGCAGCCAAGTCAATCCGGGGCACGGCTACACCTTC.

The chain recombines TRBV30 with TRBJ1-4; TRBD1 might be the D (5 bases). In germline, CDR1 is GTSNPN, CDR2 SVGIG (reference sequence). The CDR3 contains 14 residues. Between the trimmed V and J ends, which lost 2 bases and 7 bases, there was a span of 14 bases. The CDR3 sequence: CAWSHAGGFEKLFF. CDR3 DNA sequence: TGTGCCTGGAGTCATGCGGGGGGATTTGAAAAACTGTTTTTT.

V usage is TRBV2 and J usage is TRBJ2-7; the D gene is possibly TRBD1 (6 bases). Germline lookup yields CDR1 SNHLY and CDR2 FYNNEI. The CDR3 has 12 amino acids. The V end was cut by 5 bases, the J end by 6 bases, with 11 bases between. CDR3 protein: CASSRGRGEQYF. The CDR3 nucleotides are TGTGCCAGCAGTAGGGGCAGGGGCGAGCAGTACTTC.

The rearrangement uses TRBV20-1 and TRBJ2-7; D remains ambiguous. The V and J ends lost 4 bases and 2 bases respectively, with 15 bases between them. CDR1 and CDR2 from the germline V gene are DFQATT and SNEGSKA (reference sequence). The CDR3 spans 14 residues. The CDR3 DNA is TGCAGTGCTACCCCCGGAGCCAGCGCCTACGAGCAGTACTTC. This translates into CSATPGASAYEQYF.

The DNA for the CDR3 is TGCGCCAGCAGCCAAGAGCCGGGACAGGCGAGCACTGAAGCTTTCTTT. It translates to CASSQEPGQASTEAFF. The rearrangement uses TRBV4-1 and TRBJ1-1; 8 bases map to TRBD1. Germline CDR1 is MGHRA and CDR2 is YSYEKL. The CDR3 is made up of 16 amino acids. With 0 bases clipped from V and 4 bases from J, the junction kept 7 bases outside the gene matches.

The chain uses TRBV19 and TRBJ1-1; D not resolved. Deletions cut 7 bases from V and 0 bases from J, with 9 bases between. This CDR3 comprises 13 residues. Germline CDR1 LNHDA, CDR2 SQIVND (reference sequence). The CDR3 bases are TGTGCCAGTACTGACCTTATGAACACTGAAGCTTTCTTT. It yields the protein CASTDLMNTEAFF.

The chain links TRBV23-1 to TRBJ1-2; TRBD1 matches 7 bases. TRBV23-1 is treated as an ORF (open reading frame) with a function not yet certain. The V and J ends lost 6 bases and 3 bases, in that order; junction bases with no gene match: 13. The CDR3 extends over 16 amino acids. The CDR3 nucleotides read TGCGCCAGCAGACCCCCCCCCGGGACAGCAGACTATGGCTACACCTTC. Its translation: CASRPPPGTADYGYTF.

The chain carries TRBV5-1 and TRBJ2-7; D possibly matches TRBD1 or TRBD2 (5 bases each). CDR3 length: 15 residues. CDR1 is SGHRS and CDR2 is YFSETQ in the germline V gene. Trimming took off 4 bases at V and 4 bases at J, with 18 bases between the two ends. In nucleotides, the CDR3 is TGCGCCAGCAGCACCTCCCCCGGGACGGGTTACGAGCAGTACTTC. Encoded protein: CASSTSPGTGYEQYF.